These T cell receptor beta chains were read from a single sample in a study of T cell responses to AZD1222 COVID-19 vaccine. Clones were read by immunoSEQ multiplex PCR, and TCRdb kept only the in-frame ones, dropping some. The sample has approximately 70,000 clones; roughly 89% are singletons. The sample in question was peripheral blood, obtained on day 0 of AZD1222 vaccination. Every receptor here comes from an adult in good health. CDR3s include the opening cysteine and the closing phenylalanine or tryptophan. The D gene is left open where the match is weak. Where a row states a size, it is once, few, many or the class of an expanded clone; other rows omit it.

NA	TRBV6-1	TRBJ1-4	NA	CASSEGPGLNEKLFF	TGTGCCAGCAGTGAAGGGCCAGGTTTAAATGAAAAACTGTTTTTT
NA	TRBV14	TRBJ1-1	NA	CASSQDTNTEAFF	TGTGCCAGCAGCCAAGATACCAACACTGAAGCTTTCTTT
NA	TRBV6-1	TRBJ2-3	NA	CASSDPADTQYF	TGTGCCAGCAGTGACCCAGCAGATACGCAGTATTTT
NA	TRBV5-1	TRBJ2-5	NA	CASSSGDFQETQYF	TGCGCCAGCAGCTCCGGGGACTTCCAAGAGACCCAGTACTTC
NA	TRBV5-4	TRBJ1-1	NA	CASSLGAANMNTEAFF	TGTGCCAGCAGCTTGGGGGCAGCAAATATGAACACTGAAGCTTTCTTT
NA	TRBV5-1	TRBJ2-5	NA	CASSFIQQETQYF	TGCGCCAGCAGCTTTATCCAACAAGAGACCCAGTACTTC
NA	TRBV6-4	TRBJ2-2	NA	CASRQVFNTGELFF	TGTGCCAGCAGACAGGTTTTCAACACCGGGGAGCTGTTTTTT
NA	TRBV23-1	TRBJ1-5	NA	CASSHYGRGRCNQPQHF	TGCGCCAGCAGTCACTACGGCAGGGGCCGCTGCAATCAGCCCCAGCATTTT
TRBD1	TRBV11-2	TRBJ2-7	medium-sized	CASSKRDRAHEQYF	TGTGCCAGCAGCAAACGGGACAGGGCCCACGAGCAGTACTTC
NA	TRBV7-9	TRBJ1-1	once	CASSLELGSEAFF	TGTGCCAGCAGCTTAGAGCTAGGCAGCGAAGCTTTCTTT
NA	TRBV6-5	TRBJ1-5	NA	CASSYSAGRAQHF	TGTGCCAGCAGTTACTCCGCAGGCCGGGCCCAGCATTTT
NA	TRBV28	TRBJ1-2	NA	CASSRAGGSYGYTF	TGTGCCAGCAGTCGCGCCGGGGGTAGCTATGGCTACACCTTC
NA	TRBV14	TRBJ1-6	once	CASSQENSYNSPLHF	TGTGCCAGCAGCCAAGAAAACAGTTATAATTCACCCCTCCACTTT
NA	TRBV5-1	TRBJ1-1	NA	CASSLDAGMNTEAFF	TGCGCCAGCAGCTTGGACGCGGGGATGAACACTGAAGCTTTCTTT
NA	TRBV9	TRBJ2-5	NA	CASSVGGRVVQETQYF	TGTGCCAGCAGCGTAGGGGGTCGGGTCGTACAAGAGACCCAGTACTTC
NA	TRBV4-2	TRBJ1-3	NA	CASSQDLRAGNTIYF	TGTGCCAGCAGCCAAGATCTGAGGGCTGGAAACACCATATATTTT
TRBD1	TRBV9	TRBJ1-2	NA	CASSPRTGPLYGYTF	TGTGCCAGCAGCCCAAGGACAGGGCCTCTCTATGGCTACACCTTC
TRBD1	TRBV6-6	TRBJ1-3	NA	CASSNRGSGNTIYF	TGTGCCAGCAGCAACAGGGGGTCTGGAAACACCATATATTTT
TRBD1	TRBV9	TRBJ1-2	NA	CASSFHKLTGEGGFGGYTF	TGTGCCAGCAGCTTCCACAAACTGACAGGGGAAGGCGGGTTTGGGGGCTACACCTTC
NA	TRBV4-1	TRBJ1-5	NA	CASSQDFSRLQPQHF	TGCGCCAGCAGCCAAGATTTTTCTAGGCTTCAGCCCCAGCATTTT
TRBD2	TRBV7-9	TRBJ2-3	NA	CASSLSGGTADTQYF	TGTGCCAGCAGCCTTAGCGGGGGGACGGCAGATACGCAGTATTTT
NA	TRBV5-1	TRBJ1-1	NA	CASSPRTAWDTEAFF	TGCGCCAGCAGCCCTAGGACAGCCTGGGACACTGAAGCTTTCTTT
NA	TRBV30	TRBJ1-3	NA	CAWGLMTGNTIYF	TGTGCCTGGGGGCTAATGACTGGAAACACCATATATTTT
TRBD1	TRBV6-2/TRBV6-3	TRBJ2-2	once	CASSLGQGTDGELFF	TGTGCCAGCAGTCTCGGACAGGGCACCGACGGGGAGCTGTTTTTT
NA	TRBV3-1/TRBV3-2	TRBJ1-1	NA	CASSHGSGGLTEAFF	TGTGCCAGCAGCCACGGCTCGGGAGGGCTGACTGAAGCTTTCTTT
TRBD1	TRBV6-1	TRBJ1-5	few	CASSEEGRGYSNQPQHF	TGTGCCAGCAGTGAAGAGGGCAGGGGGTATAGCAATCAGCCCCAGCATTTT
NA	TRBV7-8	TRBJ1-2	NA	CASSTSLWRAGGYGYTF	TGTGCCAGCAGCACCTCTTTGTGGAGGGCCGGCGGCTATGGCTACACCTTC
TRBD1	TRBV5-1	TRBJ2-3	NA	CASSKGQLSPDTQYF	TGCGCCAGCAGCAAGGGACAGTTATCCCCAGATACGCAGTATTTT
TRBD2	TRBV6-1	TRBJ2-5	NA	CASSESGGGAGGVGQTQYF	TGTGCCAGCAGTGAATCCGGCGGGGGGGCCGGTGGGGTCGGTCAGACCCAGTACTTC
NA	TRBV7-2	TRBJ2-3	once	CASSSGPVDTQYF	TGTGCCAGCAGCTCCGGACCCGTAGATACGCAGTATTTT
NA	TRBV18	TRBJ1-2	NA	CASSPGDNPDYTF	TGTGCCAGCTCACCCGGGGACAACCCCGACTACACCTTC
NA	TRBV2	TRBJ1-3	NA	CASSRDRGNTIYF	TGTGCCAGCAGCCGGGACCGAGGAAACACCATATATTTT
TRBD2	TRBV5-5	TRBJ2-7	NA	CASSLGGGVPYEQYF	TGTGCCAGCAGCTTGGGGGGAGGGGTCCCCTACGAGCAGTACTTC
NA	TRBV7-3	TRBJ2-5	NA	CASSFSGKETQYF	TGTGCCAGCAGCTTTTCGGGGAAAGAGACCCAGTACTTC
NA	TRBV3-1/TRBV3-2	TRBJ1-2	NA	CASSQANTGRYGYTF	TGTGCCAGCAGCCAAGCGAATACTGGTCGCTACGGCTACACCTTC
TRBD1	TRBV27	TRBJ2-2	NA	CASTLGGPNTGELFF	TGTGCCAGCACCCTAGGGGGCCCGAACACCGGGGAGCTGTTTTTT
NA	TRBV5-4	TRBJ2-5	NA	CASTEGGETQYF	TGTGCCAGCACCGAGGGGGGAGAGACCCAGTACTTC
NA	TRBV7-8	TRBJ1-5	NA	CASSQTGGVGLPQHF	TGTGCCAGCAGCCAAACTGGTGGGGTAGGGTTGCCCCAGCATTTT
TRBD2	TRBV28	TRBJ2-3	NA	CASSLFGLAESTDTQYF	TGTGCCAGCAGTTTATTTGGACTAGCGGAATCCACAGATACGCAGTATTTT
TRBD1	TRBV12-5	TRBJ2-3	NA	CASGQDRGDTQYF	TGTGCTAGTGGTCAGGACAGGGGTGATACGCAGTATTTT
NA	TRBV27	TRBJ1-2	NA	CASSLKVGPYGYTF	TGTGCCAGCAGTTTAAAGGTCGGACCCTATGGCTACACCTTC
NA	TRBV28	TRBJ2-3	NA	CATRSSTDTQYF	TGTGCCACGCGCTCTAGCACAGATACGCAGTATTTT
NA	TRBV5-6	TRBJ2-5	NA	CASSGQETQYF	TGTGCCAGCAGCGGACAAGAGACCCAGTACTTC
NA	TRBV11-2	TRBJ1-3	NA	CASSLVGGVGNTIYF	TGTGCCAGCAGCTTAGTAGGCGGGGTTGGAAACACCATATATTTT
NA	TRBV5-4	TRBJ2-7	NA	CASSPIPGYEQYF	TGTGCCAGCAGCCCCATTCCCGGCTACGAGCAGTACTTC
NA	TRBV12-3/TRBV12-4	TRBJ1-2	once	CAAARTASPLLF	TGTGCCGCAGCAAGGACGGCTTCCCCTCTCCTCTTC
NA	TRBV27	TRBJ2-2	NA	CASSEEPLHGELFF	TGTGCCAGCAGTGAGGAGCCCCTGCACGGGGAGCTGTTTTTT